Below are 6 T cell receptor beta chains sequenced from a single sample in a study of patients and donors after allogeneic stem cell transplantation. TCRdb called the RT-PCR reads again in MiXCR, with one record for every CDR3 protein. This sample has around 160,000 distinct CDR3 sequences, with approximately 31% found just once. Material for sequencing was blood, either unsorted or a sorted T cell fraction (not recorded which). The receptors shown here come from a human donor who was either an allogeneic HSCT recipient or a stem cell or donor lymphocyte infusion donor (not recorded which). It is not recorded whose cells these are; they may come from a transplant donor.

V gene TRBV20-1 combines with J gene TRBJ2-7; TRBD1 might be the D (5 bases). There are 15 residues in the CDR3. Germline CDR1 reads DFQATT; CDR2 reads SNEGSKA (reference sequence). The V end lost 6 bases, the J end lost 3 bases, and 21 bases lay between the germline ends. The CDR3 region has the DNA TGCAGTGCGTACTCCAGGGAAGAATCGGGCTACGAGCAGTACTTC. Amino acid sequence: CSAYSREESGYEQYF.

The sample holds a few counts of this clonotype. The CDR3 DNA follows: TGTGCCAGCAGCTCCGGGGGGACAGTTCAAGAGACCCAGTACTTC. Translated: CASSSGGTVQETQYF. The V call is TRBV5-6, the J call TRBJ2-5; D may correspond to TRBD1 or TRBD2 (7 bases each). V gave up 3 bases and J gave up 2 bases, with 14 bases separating them. This CDR3 comprises 15 residues. Germline V CDR1 and CDR2: SGHDT, YYEEEE. Supplemented by reference TRBV5-6 and TRBJ2-5, the full variable domain reads DAGVTQSPTHLIKTRGQQVTLRCSPKSGHDTVSWYQQALGQGPQFIFQYYEEEERQRGNFPDRFSGHQFPNYSSELNVNALLLGDSALYLCASSSGGTVQETQYFGPGTRLLVL.

This clonotype was counted a few times. The rearrangement uses TRBV6-5 and TRBJ2-1; D remains unclear. V was pared by 2 bases and J by 4 bases, with 9 bases between. This CDR3 spans 14 amino acids. Per the germline V gene, CDR1 is MNHEY and CDR2 is SVGAGI. CDR3: CASSYLGPYNEQFF. DNA for the CDR3: TGTGCCAGCAGTTACCTAGGACCGTACAATGAGCAGTTCTTC.

This clonotype has more than one count but fewer than ten. The V and J genes are TRBV7-2 and TRBJ2-5; 11 bases line up with TRBD2. The CDR3 covers 16 residues. Trimming cost V 4 bases and J 3 bases; bases outside gene matches: 7. Germline V gene lookup returns CDR1 SGHTA and CDR2 FQGNSA. The CDR3 is CASSSRGLAEEETQYF. The DNA for the CDR3 is TGTGCCAGCAGCTCACGGGGACTAGCGGAAGAAGAGACCCAGTACTTC.

The chain employs TRBV20-1 and TRBJ1-5; 7 bases match TRBD1. This CDR3 spans 15 amino acids. The J segment lost 0 bases and the V segment lost 5 bases, leaving 7 bases of the junction unmatched. CDR1 and CDR2 (germline): DFQATT, SNEGSKA (reference sequence). CDR3: CSAPGRQGSNQPQHF. For the CDR3, the DNA is TGCAGTGCTCCAGGGAGACAGGGTAGCAATCAGCCCCAGCATTTT.

The V and J genes are TRBV9 and TRBJ2-3; D gene ambiguous. Germline CDR1 SGDLS, CDR2 YYNGEE. V dropped 4 bases and J dropped 6 bases, with 9 bases sitting between them. The CDR3 contains 12 residues. The CDR3 is CASSSRWDTQYF. In DNA form, the CDR3 reads TGTGCCAGCAGCTCGCGGTGGGATACGCAGTATTTT.